This record covers a single T cell receptor beta chain. Its antigen is not identified. The CDR3 extends over 16 amino acids. Germline V gene sequence: CDR1 SNHLY, CDR2 FYNNEI. The V end lost 6 bases, the J end lost 0 bases, and 14 bases lay between the germline ends. The data are from a study of shared clonotypes between healthy human individuals. Looking at the study overall: Each donor had three CD4 naive, three CD4 memory, two CD8 naive and one CD8 memory plate.

The method was immunoSEQ multiplex PCR; TCRdb's version includes in-frame clones alone and lacks a portion of them. Here the sample spans around 1,000,000 clones, roughly 77% being singletons. Findings and caveats of the study: With few donors, the genetic and exposure-history diversity represented was limited. Generation probability values for non-shared clonotypes were lower than those for clonotypes shared by all four donors. Naive subsets typically showed greater estimated richness than memory subsets.

The receptor comes from a man between 18 and 35 years old in good health. Some clones in this sample may be carry-over from other donors' samples. This chain links TRBV2 with TRBJ2-2, with D perhaps matching TRBD1 (6 bases). The sequenced sample consisted of memory CD4+ T cells from PBMCs. The subset denotes: CD45RA-negative fraction. The CDR3 bases are TGTGCCAGCAGGGTCCGGGACAACTCGAACACCGGGGAGCTGTTTTTT. Translating gives CASRVRDNSNTGELFF.